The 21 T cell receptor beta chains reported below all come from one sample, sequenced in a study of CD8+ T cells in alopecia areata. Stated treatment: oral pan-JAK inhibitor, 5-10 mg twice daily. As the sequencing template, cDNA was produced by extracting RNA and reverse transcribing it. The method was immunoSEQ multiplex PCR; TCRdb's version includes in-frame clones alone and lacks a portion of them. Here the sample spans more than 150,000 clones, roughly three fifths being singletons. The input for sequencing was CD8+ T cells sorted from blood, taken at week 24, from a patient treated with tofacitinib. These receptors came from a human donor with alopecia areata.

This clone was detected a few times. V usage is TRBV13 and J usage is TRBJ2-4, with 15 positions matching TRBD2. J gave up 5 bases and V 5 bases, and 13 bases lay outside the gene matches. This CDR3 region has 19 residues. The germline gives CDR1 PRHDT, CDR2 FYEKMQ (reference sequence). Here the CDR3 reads CASSPLGLAGGWGQNIQYF. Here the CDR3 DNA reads TGTGCCAGCAGCCCACTGGGACTAGCGGGGGGCTGGGGCCAAAACATTCAGTACTTC. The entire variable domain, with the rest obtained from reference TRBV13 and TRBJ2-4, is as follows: AAGVIQSPRHLIKEKRETATLKCYPIPRHDTVYWYQQGPGQDPQFLISFYEKMQSDKGSIPDRFSAQQFSDYHSELNMSSLELGDSALYFCASSPLGLAGGWGQNIQYFGAGTRLSVL.

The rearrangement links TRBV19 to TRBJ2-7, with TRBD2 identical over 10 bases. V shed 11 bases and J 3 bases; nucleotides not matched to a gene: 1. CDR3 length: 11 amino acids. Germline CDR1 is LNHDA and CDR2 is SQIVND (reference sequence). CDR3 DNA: TGTGCCGCTAGCGGGGGCTACGAGCAGTACTTC. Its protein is CAASGGYEQYF.

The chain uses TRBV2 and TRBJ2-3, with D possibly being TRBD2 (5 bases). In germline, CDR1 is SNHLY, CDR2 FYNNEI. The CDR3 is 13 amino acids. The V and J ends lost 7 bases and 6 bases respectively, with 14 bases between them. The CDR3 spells CASKAEKGDTQYF. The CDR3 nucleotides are TGTGCCAGCAAAGCGGAGAAAGGGGATACGCAGTATTTT.

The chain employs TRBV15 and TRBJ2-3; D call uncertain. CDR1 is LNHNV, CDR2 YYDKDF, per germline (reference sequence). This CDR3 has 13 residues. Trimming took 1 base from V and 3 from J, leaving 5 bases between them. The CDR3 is CATSRGGTDTQYF. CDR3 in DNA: TGTGCCACCAGCAGAGGTGGGACAGATACGCAGTATTTT. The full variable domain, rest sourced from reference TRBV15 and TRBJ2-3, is DAMVIQNPRYQVTQFGKPVTLSCSQTLNHNVMYWYQQKSSQAPKLLFHYYDKDFNNEADTPDNFQSRRPNTSFCFLDIRSPGLGDTAMYLCATSRGGTDTQYFGPGTRLTVL.

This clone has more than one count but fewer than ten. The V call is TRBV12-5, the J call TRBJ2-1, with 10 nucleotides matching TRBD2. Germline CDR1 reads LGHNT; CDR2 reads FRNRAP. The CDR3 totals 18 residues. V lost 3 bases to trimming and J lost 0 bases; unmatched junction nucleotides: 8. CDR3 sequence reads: CASGLETSGPSSYNEQFF. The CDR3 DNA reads TGTGCTAGTGGTTTAGAGACTAGCGGGCCTAGCTCCTACAATGAGCAGTTCTTC.

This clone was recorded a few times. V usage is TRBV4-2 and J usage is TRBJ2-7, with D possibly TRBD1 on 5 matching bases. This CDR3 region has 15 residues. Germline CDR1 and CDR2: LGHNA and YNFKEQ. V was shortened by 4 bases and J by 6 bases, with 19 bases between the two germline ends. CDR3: CASSPSQGASGEQYF. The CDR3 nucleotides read TGTGCCAGCAGCCCGAGCCAGGGTGCGAGTGGCGAGCAGTACTTC.

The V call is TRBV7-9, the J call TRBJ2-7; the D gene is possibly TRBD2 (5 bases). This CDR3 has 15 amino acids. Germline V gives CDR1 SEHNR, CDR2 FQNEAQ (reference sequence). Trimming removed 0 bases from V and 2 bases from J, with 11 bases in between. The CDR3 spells CASSLADGVTYEQYF. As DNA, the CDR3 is TGTGCCAGCAGCTTAGCGGACGGGGTTACCTACGAGCAGTACTTC.

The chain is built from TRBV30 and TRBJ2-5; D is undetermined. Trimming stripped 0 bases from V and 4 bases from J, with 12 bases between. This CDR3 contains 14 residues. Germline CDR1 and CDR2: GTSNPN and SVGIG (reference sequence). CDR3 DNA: TGTGCCTGGAGTGTACCAGAACATGGAGAGACCCAGTACTTC. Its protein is CAWSVPEHGETQYF. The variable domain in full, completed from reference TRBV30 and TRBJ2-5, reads SQTIHQWPATLVQPVGSPLSLECTVEGTSNPNLYWYRQAAGRGLQLLFYSVGIGQISSEVPQNLSASRPQDRQFILSSKKLLLSDSGFYLCAWSVPEHGETQYFGPGTRLLVL.

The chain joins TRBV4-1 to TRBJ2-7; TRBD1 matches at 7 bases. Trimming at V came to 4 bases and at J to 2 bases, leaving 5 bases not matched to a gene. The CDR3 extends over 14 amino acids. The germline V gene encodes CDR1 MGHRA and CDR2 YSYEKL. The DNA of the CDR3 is TGCGCCAGCAGCCCGAGGGACAGACCCTACGAGCAGTACTTC. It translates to CASSPRDRPYEQYF.

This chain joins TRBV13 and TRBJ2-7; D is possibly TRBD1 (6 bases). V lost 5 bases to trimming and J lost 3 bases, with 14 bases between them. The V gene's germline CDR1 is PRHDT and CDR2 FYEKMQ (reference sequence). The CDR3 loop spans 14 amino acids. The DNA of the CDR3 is TGTGCCAGCAGCACCGCCTTGGGACACTACGAGCAGTACTTC. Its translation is CASSTALGHYEQYF.

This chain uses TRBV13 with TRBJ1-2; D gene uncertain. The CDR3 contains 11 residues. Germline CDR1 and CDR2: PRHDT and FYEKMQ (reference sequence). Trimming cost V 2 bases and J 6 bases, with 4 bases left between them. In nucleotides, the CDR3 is TGTGCCAGCAGCTTACAGGATGGCTACACCTTC. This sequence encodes CASSLQDGYTF. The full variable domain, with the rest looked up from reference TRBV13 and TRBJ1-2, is AAGVIQSPRHLIKEKRETATLKCYPIPRHDTVYWYQQGPGQDPQFLISFYEKMQSDKGSIPDRFSAQQFSDYHSELNMSSLELGDSALYFCASSLQDGYTFGSGTRLTVV.

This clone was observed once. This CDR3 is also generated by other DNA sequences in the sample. CDR3 amino acids: CASSSPGQGAYEQYF. The CDR3 nucleotides are TGCGCCAGCAGCTCTCCGGGACAGGGGGCCTACGAGCAGTACTTC. This chain connects TRBV5-1 to TRBJ2-7, with 11 bases lining up with TRBD1. CDR3 length: 15 amino acids. The junction had 4 bases not matched to a gene; V was cut back by 3 bases and J by 2 bases. Per germline, CDR1 SGHRS and CDR2 YFSETQ.

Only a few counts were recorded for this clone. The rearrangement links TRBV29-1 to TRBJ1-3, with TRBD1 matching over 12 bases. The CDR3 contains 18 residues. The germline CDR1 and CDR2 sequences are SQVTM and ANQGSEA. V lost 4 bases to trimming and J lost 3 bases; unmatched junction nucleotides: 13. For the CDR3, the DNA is TGCAGCGTTGTCCTCCCGGGACAGGGGGCGATTGGTGGAAACACCATATATTTT. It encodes CSVVLPGQGAIGGNTIYF.

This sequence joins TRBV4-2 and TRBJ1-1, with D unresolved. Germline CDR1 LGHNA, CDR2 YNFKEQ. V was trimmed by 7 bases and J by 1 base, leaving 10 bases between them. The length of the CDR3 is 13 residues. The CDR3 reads CASTDTENTEAFF. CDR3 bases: TGTGCCAGCACGGATACAGAGAACACTGAAGCTTTCTTT.

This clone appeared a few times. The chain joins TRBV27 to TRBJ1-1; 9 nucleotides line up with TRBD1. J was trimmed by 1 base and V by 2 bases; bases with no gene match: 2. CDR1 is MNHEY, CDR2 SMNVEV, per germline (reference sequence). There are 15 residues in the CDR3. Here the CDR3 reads CASSLGTGRNTEAFF. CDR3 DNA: TGTGCCAGCAGTTTAGGGACAGGGCGGAACACTGAAGCTTTCTTT.

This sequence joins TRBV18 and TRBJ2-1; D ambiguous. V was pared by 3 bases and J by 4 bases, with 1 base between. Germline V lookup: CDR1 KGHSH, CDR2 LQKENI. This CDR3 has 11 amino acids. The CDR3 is CASSPYNEQFF. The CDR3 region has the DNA TGTGCCAGCTCACCGTACAATGAGCAGTTCTTC. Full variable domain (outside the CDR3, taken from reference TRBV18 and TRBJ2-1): NAGVMQNPRHLVRRRGQEARLRCSPMKGHSHVYWYRQLPEEGLKFMVYLQKENIIDESGMPKERFSAEFPKEGPSILRIQQVVRGDSAAYFCASSPYNEQFFGPGTRLTVL.

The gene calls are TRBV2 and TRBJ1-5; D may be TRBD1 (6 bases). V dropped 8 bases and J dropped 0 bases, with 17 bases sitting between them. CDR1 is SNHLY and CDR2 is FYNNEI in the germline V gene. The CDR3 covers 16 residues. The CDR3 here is CASGTGGHDSNQPQHF. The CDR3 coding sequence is TGTGCCAGCGGCACTGGGGGGCACGATAGCAATCAGCCCCAGCATTTT.

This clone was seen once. Written as DNA, the CDR3 is TGTGCCAGCAGCGGGAGCAGGAACTATGGCTACACCTTC. It encodes CASSGSRNYGYTF. The chain has TRBV2 and TRBJ1-2; D gene uncertain. The V gene's germline CDR1 is SNHLY and CDR2 FYNNEI. CDR3 length equals 13 residues. The V end lost 6 bases, the J end lost 2 bases, and 10 bases lay between the germline ends.

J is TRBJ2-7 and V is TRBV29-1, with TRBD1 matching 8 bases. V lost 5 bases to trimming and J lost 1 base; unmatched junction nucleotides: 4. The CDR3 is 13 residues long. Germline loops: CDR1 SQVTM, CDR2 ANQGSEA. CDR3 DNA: TGCAGCGTTACGGACAGGGAATCCTACGAGCAGTACTTC. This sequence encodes CSVTDRESYEQYF.

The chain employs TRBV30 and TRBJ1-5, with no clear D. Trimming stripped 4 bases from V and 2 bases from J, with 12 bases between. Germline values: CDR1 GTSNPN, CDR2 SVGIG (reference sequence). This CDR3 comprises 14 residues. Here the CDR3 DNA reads TGTGCCTGGAACCCGGGAGAGGGCAATCAGCCCCAGCATTTT. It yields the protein CAWNPGEGNQPQHF.

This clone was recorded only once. In DNA form, the CDR3 reads TGCGCCAGCAGCTACGGGACTAGCGGTTTAGAGACCCAGTACTTC. Protein product: CASSYGTSGLETQYF. The genes are TRBV5-1 and TRBJ2-5, with 11 bases identical to TRBD2. The germline gives CDR1 SGHRS, CDR2 YFSETQ. The CDR3 extends over 15 amino acids. The V segment lost 3 bases and the J segment 4 bases; nucleotides outside the gene matches: 5. The full variable domain, with the rest looked up from reference TRBV5-1 and TRBJ2-5, is KAGVTQTPRYLIKTRGQQVTLSCSPISGHRSVSWYQQTPGQGLQFLFEYFSETQRNKGNFPGRFSGRQFSNSRSEMNVSTLELGDSALYLCASSYGTSGLETQYFGPGTRLLVL.